This T cell receptor (beta chain) appears in the sequencing data of a study of neoadjuvant anti-PD-1 for oral cavity cancer. About the study: Before surgery, most patients got three to four biweekly 3 mg/kg nivolumab doses.

Findings of the study overall: Only a few patients per response group were TCR-analyzed; validation needed.

As for this clone: Its antigen is still unknown.

Documented time point: after neoadjuvant nivolumab, at surgical resection. These newly diagnosed stage II-IVA oral cavity squamous cell carcinoma patients had no prior systemic or radiation treatment. PBMCs were not maintained or expanded in culture before analysis. Assay: immunoSEQ multiplex PCR; the TCRdb copy retains only in-frame clones and omits some. The sample has 10,000 to 15,000 clones; over 55% are singletons. The TCR was taken from a person aged 40 to 85 with oral cavity squamous cell carcinoma. The source was PBMCs, collected after nivolumab (anti-PD-1) treatment.

The CDR3 bases are TGTGCCAGCACTTGGGGCCGACGGTCGGGCAATGAGCAGTTCTTC. Translating it yields CASTWGRRSGNEQFF. V usage is TRBV6-6 and J usage is TRBJ2-1; D perhaps matches TRBD1 (5 bases). The V gene lost 7 bases and the J gene lost 6 bases, with 19 bases spanning the gap. The length of the CDR3 is 15 residues. Germline CDR1 is MNHNY and CDR2 is SVGAGI (reference sequence).